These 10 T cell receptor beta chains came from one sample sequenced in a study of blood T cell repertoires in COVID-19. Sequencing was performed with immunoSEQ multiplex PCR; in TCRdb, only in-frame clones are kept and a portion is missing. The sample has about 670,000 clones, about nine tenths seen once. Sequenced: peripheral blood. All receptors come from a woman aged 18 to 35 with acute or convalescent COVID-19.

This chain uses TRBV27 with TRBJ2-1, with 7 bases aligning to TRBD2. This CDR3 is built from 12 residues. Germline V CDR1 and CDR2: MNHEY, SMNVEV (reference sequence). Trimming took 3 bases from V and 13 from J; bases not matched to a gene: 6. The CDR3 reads CASSFWEGLQFF. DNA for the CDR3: TGTGCCAGCAGTTTTTGGGAGGGGCTACAGTTCTTC.

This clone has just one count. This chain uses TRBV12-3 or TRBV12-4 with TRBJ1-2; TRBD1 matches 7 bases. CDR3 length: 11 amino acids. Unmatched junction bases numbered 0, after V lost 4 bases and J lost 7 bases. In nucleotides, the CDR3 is TGTGCCAGCAGTTACAGGGGTGGCTACACCTTC. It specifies CASSYRGGYTF.

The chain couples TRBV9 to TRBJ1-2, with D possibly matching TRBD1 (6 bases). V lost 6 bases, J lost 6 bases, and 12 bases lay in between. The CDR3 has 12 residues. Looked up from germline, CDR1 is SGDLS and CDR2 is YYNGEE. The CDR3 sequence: CASTLGGNGYTF. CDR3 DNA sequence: TGTGCCAGCACCTTAGGGGGTAATGGCTACACCTTC.

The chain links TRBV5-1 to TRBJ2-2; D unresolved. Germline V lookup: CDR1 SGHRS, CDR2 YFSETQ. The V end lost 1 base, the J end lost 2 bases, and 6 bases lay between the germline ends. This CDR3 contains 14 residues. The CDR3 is CASSLSLNTGELFF. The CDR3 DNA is TGCGCCAGCAGCTTGTCACTAAACACCGGGGAGCTGTTTTTT.

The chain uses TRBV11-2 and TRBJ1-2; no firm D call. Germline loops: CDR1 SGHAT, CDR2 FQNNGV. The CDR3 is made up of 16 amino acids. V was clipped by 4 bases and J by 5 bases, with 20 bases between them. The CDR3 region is CASSSIAGDRTYGYTF. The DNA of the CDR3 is TGTGCCAGCAGCTCCATTGCAGGCGACCGCACGTATGGCTACACCTTC.

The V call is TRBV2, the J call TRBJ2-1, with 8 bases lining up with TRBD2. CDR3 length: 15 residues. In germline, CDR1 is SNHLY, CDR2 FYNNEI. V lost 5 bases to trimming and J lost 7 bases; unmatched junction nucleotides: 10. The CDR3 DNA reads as TGTGCCAGCAGTCTACGAGCGGGGGTGGGAAATGAGCAGTTCTTC. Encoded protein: CASSLRAGVGNEQFF.

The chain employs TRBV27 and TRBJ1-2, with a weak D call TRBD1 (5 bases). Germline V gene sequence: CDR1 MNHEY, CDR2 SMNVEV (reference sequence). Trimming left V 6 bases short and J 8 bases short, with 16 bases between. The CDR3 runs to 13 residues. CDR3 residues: CASRPHRRDGYTF. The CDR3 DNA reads TGTGCCAGCAGGCCCCATCGGAGGGACGGCTACACCTTC.

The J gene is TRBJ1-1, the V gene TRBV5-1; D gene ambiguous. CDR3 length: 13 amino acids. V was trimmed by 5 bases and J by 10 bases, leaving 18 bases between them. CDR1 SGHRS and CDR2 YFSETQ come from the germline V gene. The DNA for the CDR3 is TGCGCCAGCAGTCGAGACATCGCCAACGGAGCTTTCTTT. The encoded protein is CASSRDIANGAFF.

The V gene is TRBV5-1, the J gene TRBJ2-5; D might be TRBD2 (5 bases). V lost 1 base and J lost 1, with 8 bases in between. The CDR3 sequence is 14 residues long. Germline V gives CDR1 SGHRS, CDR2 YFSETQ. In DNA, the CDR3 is TGCGCCAGCAGCTTGTCTAGCTCCCAAGAGACCCAGTACTTC. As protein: CASSLSSSQETQYF.

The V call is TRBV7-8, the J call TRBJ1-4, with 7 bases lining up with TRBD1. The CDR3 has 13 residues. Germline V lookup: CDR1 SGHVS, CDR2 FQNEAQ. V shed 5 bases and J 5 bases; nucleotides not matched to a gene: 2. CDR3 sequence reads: CASSRDRNEKLFF. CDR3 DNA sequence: TGTGCCAGCAGCCGGGACAGAAATGAAAAACTGTTTTTT.